The 9 T cell receptor beta chains given below trace back to one sample, sequenced in a study of beta chain features in type 1 diabetes. For these TCRs, the target antigens are not known. Study findings and constraints: Significant though moderate, a shortening of TCRB CDR3s appeared in all four CD4+ subsets of Type 1 diabetes patients.

Isolated RNA was reverse transcribed in full, so expressed TCRB transcripts were sequenced. TCRdb keeps only in-frame clones here, not all; method: immunoSEQ multiplex PCR. The table includes around 140,000 clones, roughly an eighth detected once. The sample consisted of central memory CD4+ T cells from blood. These receptors were taken from a man younger than 35 with type 1 diabetes.

This clone was seen only a few times. The chain has TRBV7-9 and TRBJ2-7; D may be TRBD2 (5 bases). Germline assignment: CDR1 SEHNR and CDR2 FQNEAQ (reference sequence). The CDR3 runs 13 residues. Trimming stripped 3 bases from V and 6 bases from J, with 12 bases between. CDR3 sequence reads: CASSFPGVSEQYF. CDR3 nucleotides: TGTGCCAGCAGCTTCCCCGGGGTGTCCGAGCAGTACTTC.

The chain carries TRBV18 and TRBJ2-1; weak D call: TRBD1 (6 bases). CDR3 length equals 15 residues. V was cut by 2 bases and J by 3 bases, with 11 bases left in between. Germline values: CDR1 KGHSH, CDR2 LQKENI. This CDR3 reads CASSPAGTFYNEQFF. The CDR3 DNA follows: TGTGCCAGCTCACCAGCCGGGACATTCTACAATGAGCAGTTCTTC.

This chain uses TRBV6-6 with TRBJ1-5; D not resolved. Between the trimmed V and J ends, which lost 0 bases and 1 base, there was a span of 4 bases. This CDR3 is 14 amino acids long. Looked up from germline, CDR1 is MNHNY and CDR2 is SVGAGI (reference sequence). CDR3 amino acids: CASSYSGSNQPQHF. The CDR3 DNA is TGTGCCAGCAGTTACTCGGGCAGCAATCAGCCCCAGCATTTT.

This clone was recorded at least ten times. J is TRBJ2-3 and V is TRBV7-2; 10 bases are shared with TRBD2. Trimming at V came to 6 bases and at J to 1 base, leaving 7 bases not matched to a gene. Germline CDR1 and CDR2: SGHTA and FQGNSA. CDR3 size: 16 residues. The CDR3 DNA reads TGTGCCAGCAGGCCCCCTGGACTAGCGGGCACAGATACGCAGTATTTT. Translating gives CASRPPGLAGTDTQYF.

The chain uses TRBV7-9 and TRBJ1-5, with D perhaps TRBD1 (5 bases). CDR1 and CDR2 (germline): SEHNR, FQNEAQ (reference sequence). CDR3 length equals 14 residues. Trimming stripped 8 bases from V and 8 bases from J, with 19 bases between. This CDR3 reads CASGRGAGGEPQHF. The CDR3 nucleotides read TGTGCCAGCGGGAGAGGGGCTGGCGGAGAGCCCCAGCATTTT.

There are a few counts of this clone. V gene TRBV7-2 combines with J gene TRBJ2-5; the match to TRBD2 covers 8 bases. The J segment lost 3 bases and the V segment lost 5 bases, leaving 5 bases of the junction unmatched. Germline values: CDR1 SGHTA, CDR2 FQGNSA. CDR3 length: 14 amino acids. This chain's CDR3 is CASSRGTSEETQYF. The CDR3 DNA follows: TGTGCCAGCAGCCGAGGGACTAGTGAAGAGACCCAGTACTTC.

This clone has more than one count but fewer than ten. The V and J genes are TRBV5-1 and TRBJ1-6; the D gene is possibly TRBD1 (6 bases). V was clipped by 4 bases and J by 7 bases, with 12 bases between them. The CDR3 spans 14 residues. The germline CDR1 and CDR2 sequences are SGHRS and YFSETQ. CDR3 coding DNA: TGCGCCAGCAGCCCGGGACACGAAAATTCACCCCTCCACTTT. This sequence encodes CASSPGHENSPLHF. The full variable domain, with the rest looked up from reference TRBV5-1 and TRBJ1-6, is KAGVTQTPRYLIKTRGQQVTLSCSPISGHRSVSWYQQTPGQGLQFLFEYFSETQRNKGNFPGRFSGRQFSNSRSEMNVSTLELGDSALYLCASSPGHENSPLHFGNGTRLTVT.

This clone was recorded a few times. The chain joins TRBV4-1 to TRBJ1-5; weak D call: TRBD1 (6 bases). This CDR3 spans 17 amino acids. V was shortened by 0 bases and J by 1 base, with 13 bases between the two germline ends. Germline V gene data show CDR1 as MGHRA and CDR2 as YSYEKL. The CDR3 spells CASSQDPGARSNQPQHF. CDR3 coding DNA: TGCGCCAGCAGCCAAGATCCGGGGGCCCGAAGCAATCAGCCCCAGCATTTT.

This chain connects TRBV29-1 to TRBJ1-2; D uncertain. Trimming shortened V by 4 bases and J by 6 bases, and 9 bases separated the two germline ends. CDR3 length: 11 amino acids. Per germline, CDR1 SQVTM and CDR2 ANQGSEA. CDR3 coding DNA: TGCAGCGTTGGGGAGGAGGATGGCTACACCTTC. Translated, it gives CSVGEEDGYTF.